Below, 3 T cell receptor beta chains from the same sample are listed, as sequenced in a study of identical twins (dated by TCRdb to the mid-2010s). Receptors were amplified or captured by 5' RACE. Sequencing relied on an Illumina HiSeq 2000. The raw public reads went through TCRdb reprocessing: fastp at Q25, MiXCR clone calling, in-frame beta chains kept. Merged by CDR3 protein, the rows form single entries marked with the most common genes and DNA. The sample has 550,000 to 800,000 distinct CDR3 sequences on record, about 7.6% of them singletons. The top ten constitute approximately 1.5% of the sample. These data were also filed under a second study, of yellow fever vaccine responses in identical twins.

The sequenced sample consisted of PBMCs. The source of these receptors is a woman in her late teens or twenties in good health.

This clonotype has only a few counts. This chain uses TRBV5-1 with TRBJ2-5; TRBD2 matches 8 bases. The CDR3 extends over 15 amino acids. CDR1 is SGHRS and CDR2 is YFSETQ in the germline V gene. The trim removed 5 bases at V and 3 bases at J, leaving 9 bases unmatched. The CDR3 reads CASRGSGILKETQYF. The CDR3, as DNA: TGCGCCAGCAGGGGTAGCGGGATTTTAAAAGAGACCCAGTACTTC.

The sample holds a few counts of this clonotype. The chain combines TRBV25-1 with TRBJ2-5; tentative D call: TRBD1 (7 bases). CDR1 MGHDK and CDR2 SYGVNS come from the germline V gene. The CDR3 sequence is 16 residues long. V dropped 2 bases and J dropped 5 bases, with 18 bases sitting between them. This chain's CDR3 is CASSETLTGRRETQYF. CDR3 sequence (DNA): TGTGCCAGCAGTGAAACTTTGACAGGGAGGCGGGAGACCCAGTACTTC. The variable domain in full, completed from reference TRBV25-1 and TRBJ2-5, reads EADIYQTPRYLVIGTGKKITLECSQTMGHDKMYWYQQDPGMELHLIHYSYGVNSTEKGDLSSESTVSRIRTEHFPLTLESARPSHTSQYLCASSETLTGRRETQYFGPGTRLLVL.

This clonotype was counted only a few times. The chain joins TRBV5-6 to TRBJ1-4, with a weak D call TRBD1 (5 bases). Germline lookup yields CDR1 SGHDT and CDR2 YYEEEE. The V gene lost 2 bases and the J gene lost 4 bases, with 15 bases spanning the gap. The CDR3 covers 16 residues. This CDR3 reads CASSFMGDADNEKLFF. DNA for the CDR3: TGTGCCAGCAGCTTCATGGGGGACGCAGATAATGAAAAACTGTTTTTT. The full variable domain, with the rest looked up from reference TRBV5-6 and TRBJ1-4, is DAGVTQSPTHLIKTRGQQVTLRCSPKSGHDTVSWYQQALGQGPQFIFQYYEEEERQRGNFPDRFSGHQFPNYSSELNVNALLLGDSALYLCASSFMGDADNEKLFFGSGTQLSVL.